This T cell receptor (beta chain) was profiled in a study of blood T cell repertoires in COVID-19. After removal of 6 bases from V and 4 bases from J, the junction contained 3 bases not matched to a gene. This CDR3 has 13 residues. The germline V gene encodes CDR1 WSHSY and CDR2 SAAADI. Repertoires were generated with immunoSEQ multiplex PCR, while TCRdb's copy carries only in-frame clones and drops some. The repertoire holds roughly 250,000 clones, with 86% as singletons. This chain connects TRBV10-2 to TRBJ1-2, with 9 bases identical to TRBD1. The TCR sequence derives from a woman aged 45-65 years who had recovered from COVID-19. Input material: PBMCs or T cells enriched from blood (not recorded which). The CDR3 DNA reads TGCGCCAGCAGCGAGACAGGGGGCTATGGCTACACCTTC. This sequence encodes CASSETGGYGYTF.